The next 12 T cell receptor beta chains were all read from a single sample in a study of T-cell memory formation after mild COVID-19 (dated by TCRdb to about 2021). Receptor libraries were prepared by 5' RACE. TCRdb names Illumina NovaSeq 6000 as the instrument used. The public reads were run again by TCRdb, first through fastp at Q25 and then through MiXCR, and only productive beta chains were kept. Identical CDR3 proteins give one entry, which carries the most common genes and DNA. The table for this sample lists about 470,000 distinct CDR3 sequences; roughly 20% of them were counted only once. The ten largest clonotypes hold approximately 13% of the sample. The sequenced sample was PBMCs or a T cell subset sorted from them (not recorded which). All receptors come from an adult woman who had mild COVID-19 (a few samples of this study predate the infection). The sample titles of this study are shuffled in the database, so cell type and time point are left out; the donor was told from shared clones.

This clonotype was seen only a few times. The chain carries TRBV7-9 and TRBJ1-4; D gene uncertain. CDR3 length: 14 residues. Trimming left V 8 bases short and J 0 bases short, with 10 bases between. Germline CDR1 and CDR2: SEHNR and FQNEAQ (reference sequence). The CDR3 loop is CASAQSATNEKLFF. CDR3 nucleotide sequence: TGTGCCAGCGCCCAGTCTGCAACTAATGAAAAACTGTTTTTT.

In this sample, this clonotype turned up a few times. The chain's CDR3 is CASSLRPGWDTDTQYF. CDR3 DNA: TGTGCCAGCAGCTTGAGGCCAGGGTGGGACACAGATACGCAGTATTTT. J is TRBJ2-3 and V is TRBV7-9, with D perhaps TRBD1 (5 bases). The CDR3 is 16 residues long. Germline CDR1 reads SEHNR; CDR2 reads FQNEAQ (reference sequence). Trimming took off 3 bases at V and 2 bases at J, with 15 bases between the two ends.

The V and J genes are TRBV7-2 and TRBJ1-2, with D maybe TRBD1 (5 bases). Trimming cost V 5 bases and J 8 bases, with 15 bases left between them. CDR3 length equals 13 residues. Germline V gene lookup returns CDR1 SGHTA and CDR2 FQGNSA. In nucleotides, the CDR3 is TGTGCCAGCAGCCCCCTGAAGGGGCAGGGCTACACCTTC. Translated, it gives CASSPLKGQGYTF.

The sample holds a few counts of this clonotype. Here the CDR3 reads CSALLGNQPQHF. CDR3 nucleotides: TGCAGTGCCCTATTGGGCAATCAGCCCCAGCATTTT. The genes are TRBV20-1 and TRBJ1-5; no reliable D call. V was trimmed by 6 bases and J by 2 bases, leaving 8 bases between them. The CDR3 runs 12 residues. The germline CDR1 and CDR2 sequences are DFQATT and SNEGSKA (reference sequence).

The chain recombines TRBV7-9 with TRBJ2-1, with 7 bases identical to TRBD2. The CDR3 has 15 residues. Germline-derived CDR1 and CDR2 are SEHNR and FQNEAQ (reference sequence). The V and J ends lost 2 bases and 6 bases, in that order; junction bases with no gene match: 7. The chain's CDR3 is CASSLRSGIGNEQFF. CDR3 nucleotides: TGTGCCAGCAGCTTACGGAGCGGGATTGGCAATGAGCAGTTCTTC.

This clonotype has more than one count but fewer than ten. The chain carries TRBV12-3 or TRBV12-4 and TRBJ2-2; D uncertain. Trimming took off 6 bases at V and 4 bases at J, with 18 bases between the two ends. The CDR3 consists of 16 residues. The CDR3 nucleotides are TGTGCCAGCAGGCCTCCCGGCCAGGAGCTCACCGGGGAGCTGTTTTTT. Translation gives CASRPPGQELTGELFF.

V is TRBV4-1 and J is TRBJ2-7, with 8 bases identical to TRBD2. The germline V gene encodes CDR1 MGHRA and CDR2 YSYEKL. Germline trimming cut 4 bases from V and 2 bases from J; bases unmatched to any gene: 10. There are 16 residues in the CDR3. CDR3 sequence (DNA): TGCGCCAGCAGCCCCTGGCCGGGGGGGGCGACCTACGAGCAGTACTTC. This encodes CASSPWPGGATYEQYF.

This chain links TRBV30 with TRBJ1-1; TRBD1 might be the D (6 bases). The V and J ends lost 0 bases and 5 bases respectively, with 10 bases between them. Germline V lookup: CDR1 GTSNPN, CDR2 SVGIG (reference sequence). This CDR3 comprises 13 residues. CDR3 bases: TGTGCCTGGAGTGTAGGAACAGGGACTGAAGCTTTCTTT. Translated: CAWSVGTGTEAFF.

In its sample, this clonotype was seen many times. This chain joins TRBV4-1 and TRBJ2-3; 11 bases are shared with TRBD2. V was pared by 5 bases and J by 6 bases, with 10 bases of the junction left unmatched. The CDR3 is made up of 16 amino acids. Germline CDR1 and CDR2: MGHRA and YSYEKL. The CDR3 nucleotides read TGCGCCAGCAGCGTCCGACTAGCGGGGAATGGGGATACGCAGTATTTT. Encoded protein: CASSVRLAGNGDTQYF.

The rearrangement links TRBV5-5 to TRBJ2-7; 7 nucleotides line up with TRBD2. Trimming took 3 bases from V and 7 from J; bases not matched to a gene: 10. This CDR3 comprises 14 residues. From germline, CDR1 is SGHKS and CDR2 YYEKEE (reference sequence). This CDR3 is CASSWEGNSREQYF. The CDR3 DNA reads as TGTGCCAGCAGCTGGGAGGGTAACTCTCGGGAGCAGTACTTC.

This clonotype was counted only a few times. The rearrangement joins TRBV6-5 to TRBJ2-7, with 12 bases that match TRBD1. V lost 4 bases and J lost 6; bases outside the gene matches: 4. CDR1 is MNHEY, CDR2 SVGAGI, per germline. The CDR3 runs 14 residues. The CDR3 sequence: CASSSGQGAGEQYF. DNA for the CDR3: TGTGCCAGCAGTTCGGGACAGGGGGCGGGCGAGCAGTACTTC.

In its sample, this clonotype was seen a few times. The rearrangement joins TRBV19 to TRBJ2-5; D unclear. V lost 1 base to trimming and J lost 5 bases, with 5 bases between them. This CDR3 is 12 amino acids long. The V gene's germline CDR1 is LNHDA and CDR2 SQIVND (reference sequence). The chain's CDR3 is CASSIARETQYF. Written as DNA, the CDR3 is TGTGCCAGTAGTATAGCCAGGGAGACCCAGTACTTC.